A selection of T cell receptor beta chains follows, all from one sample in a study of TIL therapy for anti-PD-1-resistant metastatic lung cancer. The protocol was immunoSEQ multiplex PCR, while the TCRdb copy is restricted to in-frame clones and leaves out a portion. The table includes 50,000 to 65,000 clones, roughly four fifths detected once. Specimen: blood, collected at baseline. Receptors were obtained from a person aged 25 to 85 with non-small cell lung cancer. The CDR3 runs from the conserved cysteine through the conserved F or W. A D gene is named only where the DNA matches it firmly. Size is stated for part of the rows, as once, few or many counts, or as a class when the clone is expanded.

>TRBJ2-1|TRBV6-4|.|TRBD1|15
CASSVAGDSYNEQFF
TGTGCCAGCAGTGTAGCAGGGGACAGTTACAATGAGCAGTTCTTC
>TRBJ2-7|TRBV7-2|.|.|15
CASSPRGRGDYEQYF
TGTGCCAGCAGCCCCCGCGGAAGGGGGGATTACGAGCAGTACTTC
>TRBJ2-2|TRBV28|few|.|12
CASSFGAGELFF
.
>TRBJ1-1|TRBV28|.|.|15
CASSLRSRTTTEAFF
TGTGCCAGCAGTTTACGGTCCAGGACGACCACTGAAGCTTTCTTT
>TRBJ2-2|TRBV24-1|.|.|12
CATSRGTGELFF
TGTGCCACCAGTCGCGGGACCGGGGAGCTGTTTTTT
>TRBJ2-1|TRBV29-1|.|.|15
CSAQGLAKSYNEQFF
TGCAGCGCCCAGGGGTTAGCAAAGTCCTACAATGAGCAGTTCTTC
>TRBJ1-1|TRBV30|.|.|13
CAWSGGVGKEAFF
TGTGCCTGGAGTGGTGGGGTCGGAAAGGAAGCTTTCTTT
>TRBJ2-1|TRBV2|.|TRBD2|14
CASSRSGGAYEQFF
TGTGCCAGCAGTAGGAGCGGGGGGGCCTATGAGCAGTTCTTC
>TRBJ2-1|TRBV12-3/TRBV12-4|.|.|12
CASSPGWNEQFF
TGTGCCAGCAGTCCGGGGTGGAATGAGCAGTTCTTC
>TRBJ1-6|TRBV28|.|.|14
CASSLLVYNSPLHF
TGTGCCAGCAGTTTATTAGTCTATAATTCACCCCTCCACTTT
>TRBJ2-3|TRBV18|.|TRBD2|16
CASSQRTSGFTDTQYF
TGTGCCAGCTCACAACGGACTAGCGGCTTCACAGATACGCAGTATTTT
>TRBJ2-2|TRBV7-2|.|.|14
CASRRGTNTGELFF
TGTGCCAGCAGGAGGGGGACGAACACCGGGGAGCTGTTTTTT
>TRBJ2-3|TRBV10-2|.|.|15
CASSDGGTGTDTQYF
TGCGCCAGCAGTGATGGCGGGACTGGCACAGATACGCAGTATTTT
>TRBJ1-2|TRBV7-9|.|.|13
CASSSKEGFGYTF
TGTGCCAGCAGCTCAAAAGAGGGGTTTGGCTACACCTTC